The 20 T cell receptor beta chains in this list originate from one sample, sequenced in a study of cytomegalovirus exposure and HLA in healthy donors. Only in-frame clones appear in the TCRdb table, and some are missing; sequencing was by immunoSEQ multiplex PCR. The top ten clones hold over 0.8% of a sample with a few hundred thousand clones, around 86% of them seen once. The specimen sequenced was PBMCs. The source is a woman aged 18-29 years in good health and CMV-seronegative.

This clone was observed a single time. This chain uses TRBV2 with TRBJ2-5; possible D gene TRBD1, 5 bases. Trimming removed 6 bases from V and 4 bases from J, with 18 bases in between. The CDR3 spans 15 residues. The germline gives CDR1 SNHLY, CDR2 FYNNEI. CDR3 sequence (DNA): TGTGCCAGCAGACTGGAAGGGGCTTCAAGAGAGACCCAGTACTTC. Its protein is CASRLEGASRETQYF.

The chain is built from TRBV6-1 and TRBJ1-4; TRBD1 matches 7 bases. J gave up 1 base and V 4 bases, and 6 bases lay outside the gene matches. Germline loops: CDR1 MNHNS, CDR2 SASEGT. CDR3 length: 16 residues. CDR3 nucleotides: TGTGCCAGCAGTGGCGCGAACAGGGGAACTAATGAAAAACTGTTTTTT. It encodes CASSGANRGTNEKLFF.

The chain recombines TRBV5-5 with TRBJ2-7; D perhaps matches TRBD2 (6 bases). The germline V and J ends were trimmed by 0 bases and 7 bases, with 23 bases remaining between them. The CDR3 consists of 17 residues. Germline CDR1 reads SGHKS; CDR2 reads YYEKEE (reference sequence). In DNA form, the CDR3 reads TGTGCCAGCAGCTTGGTGGCCCCCCCCCGGGGAGGCGCAGAGCAGTACTTC. Translating gives CASSLVAPPRGGAEQYF.

The V call is TRBV7-3, the J call TRBJ2-1; 11 bases are shared with TRBD2. J lost 8 bases, V lost 5 bases, and 8 bases had no gene match. Germline V gene data show CDR1 as SGHTA and CDR2 as FQGTGA. The CDR3 has 15 residues. The CDR3 coding sequence is TGTGCCAGCAGCCTCACTAGCGGGAGTGCGGATGAGCAGTTCTTC. It translates to CASSLTSGSADEQFF.

The chain recombines TRBV28 with TRBJ2-7; D is ambiguous. This CDR3 region has 12 residues. CDR1 and CDR2 (germline): MDHEN, SYDVKM. V was pared by 4 bases and J by 7 bases, with 11 bases between. In nucleotides, the CDR3 is TGTGCCAGCAGTTCCATTAACCGGGAGCAGTACTTC. Its translation is CASSSINREQYF.

J is TRBJ1-1 and V is TRBV6-5; D gene ambiguous. The CDR3 sequence is 14 residues long. Per the germline V gene, CDR1 is MNHEY and CDR2 is SVGAGI. The ends were cut back, 8 bases at V and 1 base at J, with 14 bases in the middle. The CDR3 reads CASALGEGNTEAFF. The DNA of the CDR3 is TGTGCCAGCGCCCTAGGAGAAGGGAACACTGAAGCTTTCTTT.

The chain joins TRBV7-9 to TRBJ1-2; 11 positions agree with TRBD1. Trimming cost V 5 bases and J 4 bases; bases outside gene matches: 3. This CDR3 comprises 14 residues. Germline V gene data show CDR1 as SEHNR and CDR2 as FQNEAQ (reference sequence). The DNA for the CDR3 is TGTGCCAGCAGCCGGACAGGGGGCGGCTATGGCTACACCTTC. The encoded protein is CASSRTGGGYGYTF.

V gene TRBV10-3 combines with J gene TRBJ1-2; perhaps TRBD1 as D (6 bases). The CDR3 has 18 amino acids. Looked up from germline, CDR1 is ENHRY and CDR2 is SYGVKD. V was trimmed by 4 bases and J by 0 bases, leaving 21 bases between them. CDR3 coding DNA: TGTGCCATCAGTGCGGCAGCAGGGGCGATCGAAGCTAACTATGGCTACACCTTC. This codes for CAISAAAGAIEANYGYTF.

CDR3 nucleotide sequence: TGCGCCAGCAGCGCGGGCGGACAGGGCAATCAGCCCCAGCATTTT. Translation gives CASSAGGQGNQPQHF. The chain links TRBV5-1 to TRBJ1-5, with 7 bases aligning to TRBD1. V was clipped by 4 bases and J by 2 bases; unmatched bases: 6. Germline V gives CDR1 SGHRS, CDR2 YFSETQ. The CDR3 has 15 residues.

V gene TRBV7-9 combines with J gene TRBJ2-1; 7 bases align to TRBD2. Germline V gene lookup returns CDR1 SEHNR and CDR2 FQNEAQ (reference sequence). J was trimmed by 8 bases and V by 3 bases; bases with no gene match: 10. This CDR3 has 15 residues. The CDR3 DNA sequence: TGTGCCAGCAGCTTTGGGGGAGGGCATTTCTATGAGCAGTTCTTC. Translation: CASSFGGGHFYEQFF.

The gene calls are TRBV6-5 and TRBJ2-1; the match to TRBD2 covers 7 bases. Trimming cost V 1 base and J 8 bases; bases outside gene matches: 2. This CDR3 is 13 amino acids long. From germline, CDR1 is MNHEY and CDR2 SVGAGI. The CDR3 DNA reads TGTGCCAGCAGTTACTTTAGCGGGCATGAGCAGTTCTTC. Encoded protein: CASSYFSGHEQFF.

The rearrangement links TRBV6-1 to TRBJ2-5; D call uncertain. CDR3 length equals 13 residues. V was cut by 4 bases and J by 5 bases, with 11 bases left in between. Germline V gene data show CDR1 as MNHNS and CDR2 as SASEGT. CDR3 coding DNA: TGTGCCAGCAGTGGGCACCCGCTCGAGACCCAGTACTTC. Residues: CASSGHPLETQYF.

The chain links TRBV19 to TRBJ1-5; D perhaps matches TRBD1 (5 bases). The CDR3 has 16 amino acids. Trimming left V 3 bases short and J 4 bases short, with 16 bases between. CDR1 and CDR2 from the germline V gene are LNHDA and SQIVND (reference sequence). CDR3 sequence (DNA): TGTGCCAGTAGTATGTCGTCAGGGCGAACGAATCAGCCCCAGCATTTT. It specifies CASSMSSGRTNQPQHF.

The chain joins TRBV5-1 to TRBJ2-1, with TRBD2 matching over 9 bases. V gave up 2 bases and J gave up 8 bases; unmatched junction bases: 5. The CDR3 consists of 14 residues. CDR1 is SGHRS, CDR2 YFSETQ, per germline. The chain's CDR3 is CASSFLAGLDEQFF. CDR3 DNA: TGCGCCAGCAGCTTCCTAGCGGGACTGGATGAGCAGTTCTTC.

CDR3 in amino acids: CASSSGDNPYEQYF. The CDR3 DNA reads TGCGCCAGCAGCTCCGGGGACAACCCCTACGAGCAGTACTTC. The chain couples TRBV5-1 to TRBJ2-7; TRBD1 might be the D (6 bases). Trimming took off 3 bases at V and 2 bases at J, with 12 bases between the two ends. CDR1 SGHRS and CDR2 YFSETQ come from the germline V gene. CDR3 size: 14 residues.

The chain uses TRBV30 and TRBJ2-4; the match to TRBD1 covers 7 bases. The V gene end was trimmed by 2 bases and the J gene end by 7 bases; junction bases not matched to a gene: 8. The CDR3 runs 14 residues. Germline lookup yields CDR1 GTSNPN and CDR2 SVGIG (reference sequence). Here the CDR3 DNA reads TGTGCCTGGAGTATACAGGGGTCGGGGAACATTCAGTACTTC. Its protein product is CAWSIQGSGNIQYF.

About this clone itself: Other nucleotide sequences in the sample specify the same CDR3. This chain joins TRBV7-3 and TRBJ2-5; TRBD2 matches 16 bases. V trimming: 4 bases; J trimming: 5 bases; junction bases outside the gene matches: 4. Germline V gene lookup returns CDR1 SGHTA and CDR2 FQGTGA. This CDR3 is built from 16 residues. CDR3 region: CASSSGLAGGQETQYF. As DNA, the CDR3 is TGTGCCAGCAGCTCGGGACTAGCGGGAGGGCAGGAGACCCAGTACTTC.

The count of this clone is one. V and J are TRBV5-4 and TRBJ2-2; 9 bases align to TRBD2. V shed 4 bases and J 5 bases; nucleotides not matched to a gene: 12. CDR1 and CDR2 (germline): SGHNT, YYREEE (reference sequence). The CDR3 is 17 residues long. CDR3 loop: CASSVGTSLSRTGELFF. Here the CDR3 DNA reads TGTGCCAGCAGCGTCGGGACTAGCTTGAGCAGGACCGGGGAGCTGTTTTTT.

This chain joins TRBV5-1 and TRBJ2-3; D is perhaps TRBD2 (6 bases). The CDR3 totals 14 residues. Trimming cost V 2 bases and J 3 bases, with 10 bases left between them. Germline CDR1 SGHRS, CDR2 YFSETQ. CDR3 coding DNA: TGCGCCAGCAGCTTAGGCGGGGCGACAGATACGCAGTATTTT. It codes for CASSLGGATDTQYF.

The chain employs TRBV7-9 and TRBJ1-1; 7 bases agree with TRBD1. Unmatched junction bases numbered 11, after V lost 5 bases and J lost 8 bases. The CDR3 is made up of 14 amino acids. Germline V gene data show CDR1 as SEHNR and CDR2 as FQNEAQ (reference sequence). The CDR3 here is CASSTSGGGDEAFF. CDR3 coding DNA: TGTGCCAGCAGCACCTCGGGAGGGGGCGACGAAGCTTTCTTT.